What follows are 27 T cell receptor beta chains derived from one specimen sequenced in a study of Graves' ophthalmopathy and Graves' hyperthyroidism. RNA transcripts were the template, and TCR beta CDR3 regions were amplified from them. An opening RT-PCR round employed HTBI primers and preceded a second-round multiplex PCR. Using its own MiXCR run on the multiplex PCR reads, TCRdb lists one record per CDR3 protein. In the table there are approximately 700,000 distinct CDR3 sequences, 40% of which are singletons. Input material: peripheral blood. Every receptor here comes from an adult man with Graves' ophthalmopathy.

In this sample, this clonotype turned up many times. J is TRBJ2-7 and V is TRBV29-1; 8 bases line up with TRBD1. From germline, CDR1 is SQVTM and CDR2 ANQGSEA. The ends lost 0 bases at V and 1 base at J; junction bases unmatched: 8. This CDR3 region has 16 residues. The CDR3 DNA follows: TGCAGCGTTGAAGAGGCGGGACAGGTCCCTTCCTACGAGCAGTACTTC. Its translation is CSVEEAGQVPSYEQYF.

This clonotype was picked up a small number of times. This rearrangement joins TRBV7-9 to TRBJ2-2; a weak D match, TRBD1 (6 bases). The CDR3 contains 14 residues. The V end lost 5 bases, the J end lost 4 bases, and 11 bases lay between the germline ends. The V gene's germline CDR1 is SEHNR and CDR2 FQNEAQ (reference sequence). The CDR3 protein is CASSLGHPTGELFF. CDR3 coding DNA: TGTGCCAGCAGCCTGGGACACCCCACCGGGGAGCTGTTTTTT.

Concerning this clonotype itself: Just one base apart from a much larger clone, this may be a read error. The genes are TRBV25-1 and TRBJ1-1; D may be TRBD1 (6 bases). The CDR3 is 13 residues long. Germline V CDR1 and CDR2: MGHDK, SYGVNS. The CDR3 nucleotides are TGTGCCGGCAGCCTAAGGGGGGACACTGAAGCTTTCTTT. Amino acids: CAGSLRGDTEAFF.

This clonotype was found many times. This chain uses TRBV14 with TRBJ1-1; 7 nucleotides agree with TRBD1. Looked up from germline, CDR1 is SGHDN and CDR2 is FVKESK. The CDR3 is made up of 14 amino acids. The trim removed 4 bases at V and 5 bases at J, leaving 7 bases unmatched. CDR3 in amino acids: CASSPTGYMTEAFF. CDR3 bases: TGTGCCAGCAGCCCGACAGGGTATATGACTGAAGCTTTCTTT.

J is TRBJ1-4 and V is TRBV29-1; D is unresolved. The CDR3 loop spans 13 amino acids. CDR1 is SQVTM and CDR2 is ANQGSEA in the germline V gene. The V and J ends lost 3 bases and 7 bases respectively, with 12 bases between them. The CDR3 DNA is TGCAGCGTTGACGAGAGGGTTACTGAAAAACTGTTTTTT. This sequence encodes CSVDERVTEKLFF. The full variable domain, with the rest looked up from reference TRBV29-1 and TRBJ1-4, is SAVISQKPSRDICQRGTSLTIQCQVDSQVTMMFWYRQQPGQSLTLIATANQGSEATYESGFVIDKFPISRPNLTFSTLTVSNMSPEDSSIYLCSVDERVTEKLFFGSGTQLSVL.

The chain uses TRBV2 and TRBJ1-2, with TRBD1 identical over 7 bases. Germline V gives CDR1 SNHLY, CDR2 FYNNEI. The J segment lost 4 bases and the V segment lost 5 bases, leaving 7 bases of the junction unmatched. This CDR3 has 14 residues. CDR3 nucleotide sequence: TGTGCCAGCAGTCAGACAGGGCTCGGCTATGGCTACACCTTC. As protein: CASSQTGLGYGYTF.

The V and J genes are TRBV19 and TRBJ1-2; D gene ambiguous. The V and J ends lost 2 bases and 3 bases respectively, with 7 bases between them. There are 13 residues in the CDR3. Germline loops: CDR1 LNHDA, CDR2 SQIVND (reference sequence). The DNA of the CDR3 is TGTGCCAGTAGTATAAGGCTGCACTATGGCTACACCTTC. Translated: CASSIRLHYGYTF.

This clonotype came up many times. This chain joins TRBV24-1 and TRBJ1-2, with a weak D call TRBD1 (6 bases). V lost 7 bases to trimming and J lost 8 bases, with 13 bases between them. CDR3 size: 12 residues. Germline-derived CDR1 and CDR2 are KGHDR and SFDVKD. CDR3 loop: CATSEQGRGYTF. Here the CDR3 DNA reads TGTGCCACCAGCGAACAGGGACGGGGCTACACCTTC.

In regard to this clonotype: At one of its ends the junction is not consistent with the germline gene, which may arise from a read error. The chain employs TRBV10-3 and TRBJ1-6; unclear D gene. Germline CDR1 is ENHRY and CDR2 is SYGVKD. The CDR3 has 13 residues. DNA for the CDR3: TGTGCCAGCAGTGCTTCTCCGAATTCACCCCTCCACTTT. This sequence encodes CASSASPNSPLHF.

Points on this clonotype: Compared with germline, one end of the junction differs, possibly owing to a read error. This sequence joins TRBV10-3 and TRBJ2-6, with 7 bases that match TRBD1. CDR3 length: 18 amino acids. Germline V lookup: CDR1 ENHRY, CDR2 SYGVKD. The CDR3 sequence: CANSYIPMTGRGANVLTF. The DNA of the CDR3 is TGTGCCAACAGTTACATCCCAATGACAGGGCGTGGGGCCAACGTCCTGACTTTC.

Of note for this clonotype: Possible read error: a much larger clone is one base away. Because it lacks the conserved phenylalanine or tryptophan at the end, this CDR3 is likely a read error. The chain recombines TRBV10-2 with TRBJ2-7; TRBD2 matches at 11 bases. The CDR3 is 14 residues long. The V and J ends lost 6 bases and 5 bases, in that order; junction bases with no gene match: 6. The V gene's germline CDR1 is WSHSY and CDR2 SAAADI. The CDR3 region is CASRPSGGSDEQYL. The CDR3 DNA reads as TGCGCCAGCAGACCTAGCGGGGGGTCAGACGAGCAGTACCTC.

Notes on this clonotype: It may be a read error: a sequence one base away is much more abundant. This CDR3 is CASSPRTRAYGSNQPQHF. DNA for the CDR3: TGTGCCAGTAGTCCACGGACAAGGGCATACGGTAGCAATCAGCCCCAGCATTTT. The rearrangement joins TRBV19 to TRBJ1-5; the D gene is possibly TRBD1 (5 bases). The germline V gene encodes CDR1 LNHDA and CDR2 SQIVND (reference sequence). The CDR3 spans 18 residues. V shed 5 bases and J shed 0 bases, with 20 bases lying between them.

This clonotype was counted many times. The rearrangement links TRBV24-1 to TRBJ2-5, with unresolved D. The CDR3 extends over 15 amino acids. V was clipped by 4 bases and J by 2 bases, with 13 bases between them. Per the germline V gene, CDR1 is KGHDR and CDR2 is SFDVKD. CDR3 sequence reads: CATSEPTRQQETQYF. In nucleotides, the CDR3 is TGTGCCACCAGTGAACCCACCAGGCAACAAGAGACCCAGTACTTC.

This clonotype has more than one count but fewer than ten. J is TRBJ2-7 and V is TRBV2, with 8 bases lining up with TRBD2. The germline V gene encodes CDR1 SNHLY and CDR2 FYNNEI. The ends lost 5 bases at V and 2 bases at J; junction bases unmatched: 8. This CDR3 spans 15 amino acids. In nucleotides, the CDR3 is TGTGCCAGCAGTTACACAGCGGGGGCCACCTACGAGCAGTACTTC. This translates into CASSYTAGATYEQYF. Drawing the rest from reference TRBV2 and TRBJ2-7, the complete variable domain is EPEVTQTPSHQVTQMGQEVILRCVPISNHLYFYWYRQILGQKVEFLVSFYNNEISEKSEIFDDQFSVERPDGSNFTLKIRSTKLEDSAMYFCASSYTAGATYEQYFGPGTRLTVT.

The J gene is TRBJ2-2, the V gene TRBV20-1, with 14 bases identical to TRBD2. After removal of 5 bases from V and 2 bases from J, the junction contained 1 base not matched to a gene. Germline CDR1 is DFQATT and CDR2 is SNEGSKA (reference sequence). The CDR3 is 15 amino acids. The DNA for the CDR3 is TGCAGTGCTGGGACTAGCGGGGGAAACACCGGGGAGCTGTTTTTT. As protein: CSAGTSGGNTGELFF.

The chain employs TRBV14 and TRBJ2-7; D perhaps matches TRBD1 (6 bases). The CDR3 contains 14 residues. V was clipped by 4 bases and J by 7 bases, with 17 bases between them. CDR1 SGHDN and CDR2 FVKESK come from the germline V gene. CDR3 amino acids: CASSLGQTFSEQYF. CDR3 DNA sequence: TGTGCCAGCAGCCTCGGACAGACATTCTCGGAGCAGTACTTC. Combining the CDR3 with reference TRBV14 and TRBJ2-7 gives the whole variable domain EAGVTQFPSHSVIEKGQTVTLRCDPISGHDNLYWYRRVMGKEIKFLLHFVKESKQDESGMPNNRFLAERTGGTYSTLKVQPAELEDSGVYFCASSLGQTFSEQYFGPGTRLTVT.

V and J are TRBV4-2 and TRBJ1-1; no definite D call. CDR3 length: 15 amino acids. Germline V lookup: CDR1 LGHNA, CDR2 YNFKEQ. V was trimmed by 4 bases and J by 1 base, leaving 13 bases between them. In DNA form, the CDR3 reads TGTGCCAGCAGCCTGGTCGGGTCTCAGAACACTGAAGCTTTCTTT. This encodes CASSLVGSQNTEAFF.

This clonotype was detected many times. The gene calls are TRBV2 and TRBJ1-5; 9 nucleotides agree with TRBD1. The CDR3 covers 15 residues. Germline loops: CDR1 SNHLY, CDR2 FYNNEI. V dropped 7 bases and J dropped 2; count of bases not matched to a gene: 6. This chain's CDR3 is CASNVDRGGNQPQHF. CDR3 bases: TGTGCCAGCAATGTGGACAGGGGAGGCAATCAGCCCCAGCATTTT.

This sequence joins TRBV7-6 and TRBJ2-5, with unresolved D. Trimming cost V 1 base and J 4 bases, with 10 bases left between them. CDR3 length equals 14 residues. Germline V lookup: CDR1 SGHVS, CDR2 FNYEAQ. This CDR3 is CASSLVRTTETQYF. The CDR3, as DNA: TGTGCCAGCAGCTTAGTCCGCACCACAGAGACCCAGTACTTC.

This chain joins TRBV7-2 and TRBJ2-5; the D is unclear. The CDR3 runs to 14 residues. Germline values: CDR1 SGHTA, CDR2 FQGNSA. Deletions cut 2 bases from V and 2 bases from J, with 9 bases between. The CDR3 is CASSLFLSQETQYF. The CDR3 DNA sequence: TGTGCCAGCAGCTTATTCCTATCACAAGAGACCCAGTACTTC.

Comment on this clonotype: In this CDR3 the conserved last residue, phenylalanine or tryptophan, is missing, so a read error is likely. No DNA is shown, since the ends of the CDR3 on it are uncertain; the CDR3 is the one TCRdb lists. V gene TRBV20-1 combines with J gene TRBJ2-7. Per the germline V gene, CDR1 is DFQATT and CDR2 is SNEGSKA (reference sequence). The CDR3 extends over 8 residues, inclusive of both ends. The CDR3 protein is CSAHGQTS.

V is TRBV9 and J is TRBJ1-1; 11 nucleotides align to TRBD1. The CDR3 has 13 amino acids. In germline, CDR1 is SGDLS, CDR2 YYNGEE. The junction had 11 bases not matched to a gene; V was cut back by 8 bases and J by 11 bases. CDR3 DNA sequence: TGTGCCAGTTCGCCGGGACAGGGGGGTGCGGCTTTCTTT. Its translation is CASSPGQGGAAFF.

As to this clonotype: The junction shows a germline mismatch at one end, possibly a read error. V gene TRBV2 combines with J gene TRBJ1-5; TRBD1 matches at 9 bases. CDR1 SNHLY and CDR2 FYNNEI come from the germline V gene. The CDR3 runs 13 residues. The CDR3 loop is CASSGTGDQPRHF. The DNA for the CDR3 is TGTGCCAGCAGTGGGACAGGGGATCAGCCCCGGCATTTT.

In its sample, this clonotype was seen many times. The chain carries TRBV7-9 and TRBJ1-2; D is unresolved. The CDR3 extends over 14 amino acids. Trimming took 6 bases from V and 0 from J, leaving 11 bases between them. Looked up from germline, CDR1 is SEHNR and CDR2 is FQNEAQ (reference sequence). The CDR3 DNA sequence: TGTGCCAGCAGTTTAACAGCTTCTAACTATGGCTACACCTTC. Translating it yields CASSLTASNYGYTF.

The chain couples TRBV5-1 to TRBJ2-5, with TRBD2 as a possible D gene (9 bases). Trimming stripped 4 bases from V and 5 bases from J, with 15 bases between. Germline V gene sequence: CDR1 SGHRS, CDR2 YFSETQ. This CDR3 is built from 14 residues. CDR3 protein: CASSRTGTSETQYF. The CDR3 bases are TGCGCCAGCAGCCGGACAGGGACTAGCGAGACCCAGTACTTC.

This clonotype appeared a few times. The chain combines TRBV5-1 with TRBJ2-7; 14 bases are a match to TRBD2. The CDR3 covers 15 residues. The germline CDR1 and CDR2 sequences are SGHRS and YFSETQ. J was trimmed by 5 bases and V by 3 bases; bases with no gene match: 4. In DNA form, the CDR3 reads TGCGCCAGCAGCTATCTGACTAGCGGGGGGGACGAGCAGTACTTC. This sequence encodes CASSYLTSGGDEQYF.

The chain links TRBV20-1 to TRBJ1-1; TRBD1 might be the D (5 bases). Germline CDR1 DFQATT, CDR2 SNEGSKA (reference sequence). The CDR3 has 13 residues. The V end was cut by 2 bases, the J end by 5 bases, with 12 bases between. The CDR3, as DNA: TGCAGTGCTAGATCCAGGGTCGGAACTGAAGCTTTCTTT. This codes for CSARSRVGTEAFF.